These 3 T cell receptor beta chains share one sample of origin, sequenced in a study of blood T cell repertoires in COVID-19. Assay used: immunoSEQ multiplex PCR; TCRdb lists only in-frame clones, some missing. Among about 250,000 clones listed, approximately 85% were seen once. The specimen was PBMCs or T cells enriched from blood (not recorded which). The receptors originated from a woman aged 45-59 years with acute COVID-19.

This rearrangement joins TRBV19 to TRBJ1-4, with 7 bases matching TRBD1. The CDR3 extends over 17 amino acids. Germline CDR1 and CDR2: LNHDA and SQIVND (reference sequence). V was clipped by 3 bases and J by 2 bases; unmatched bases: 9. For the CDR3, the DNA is TGTGCCAGTAGTATTCCGCCCCGGACAGGTACTAATGAAAAACTGTTTTTT. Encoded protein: CASSIPPRTGTNEKLFF.

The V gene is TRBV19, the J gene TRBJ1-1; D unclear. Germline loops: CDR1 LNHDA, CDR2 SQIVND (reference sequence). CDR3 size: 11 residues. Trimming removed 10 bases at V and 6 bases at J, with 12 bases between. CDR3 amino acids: CATQSASEAFF. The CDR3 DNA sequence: TGTGCCACCCAAAGCGCATCTGAAGCTTTCTTT.

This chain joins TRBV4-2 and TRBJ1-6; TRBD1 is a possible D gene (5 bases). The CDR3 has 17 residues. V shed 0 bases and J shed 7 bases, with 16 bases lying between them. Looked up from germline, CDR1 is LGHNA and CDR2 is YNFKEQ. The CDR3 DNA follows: TGTGCCAGCAGCCAAGACCTTGCTAATTCAGGGAATTCACCCCTCCACTTT. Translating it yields CASSQDLANSGNSPLHF.